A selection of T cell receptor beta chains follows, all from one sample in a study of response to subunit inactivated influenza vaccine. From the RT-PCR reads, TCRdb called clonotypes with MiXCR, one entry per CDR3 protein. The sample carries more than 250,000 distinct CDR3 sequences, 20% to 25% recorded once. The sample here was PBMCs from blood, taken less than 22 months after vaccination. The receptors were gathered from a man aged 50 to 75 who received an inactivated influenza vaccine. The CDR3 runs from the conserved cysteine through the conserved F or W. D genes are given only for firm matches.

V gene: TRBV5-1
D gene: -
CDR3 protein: CASTLTPAVDGYTF

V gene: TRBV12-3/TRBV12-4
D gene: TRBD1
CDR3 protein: CASTQGQVGGQPQHF

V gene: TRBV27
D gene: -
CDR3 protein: CASSLFGVSSYNEQFF

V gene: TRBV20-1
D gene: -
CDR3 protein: CSALDSLRWGEQFF

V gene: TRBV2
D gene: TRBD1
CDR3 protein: CASRGQGAHEQYF

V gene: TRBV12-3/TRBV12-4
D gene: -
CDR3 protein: CASRHNRAETQYF

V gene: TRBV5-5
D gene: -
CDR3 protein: CASSLPGEAGYTF

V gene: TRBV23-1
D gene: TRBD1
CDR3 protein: CASSPDGQVSSGKPQHF

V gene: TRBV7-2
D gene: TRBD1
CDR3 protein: CASSFGRGDQPQHF

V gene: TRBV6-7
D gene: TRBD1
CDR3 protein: CASSYSRGRGYSPLHF

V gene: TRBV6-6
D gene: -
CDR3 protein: CASSPGVGYTF

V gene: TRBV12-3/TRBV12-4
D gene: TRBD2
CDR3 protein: CASSLTSGNSYEQYF

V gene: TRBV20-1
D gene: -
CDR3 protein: CSALTDRNTEAFF

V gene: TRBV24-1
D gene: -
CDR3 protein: CATSDLRDRAYEQYF

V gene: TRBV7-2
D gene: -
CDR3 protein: CASSLGQPGVLFF

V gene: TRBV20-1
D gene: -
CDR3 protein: CSASSGVGQPQHF

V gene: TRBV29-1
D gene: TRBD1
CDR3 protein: CSAQGADGYTF

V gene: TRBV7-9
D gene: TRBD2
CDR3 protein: CASSFTGGTGANVLTF

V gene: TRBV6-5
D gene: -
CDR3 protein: CASSRTPYEQYF

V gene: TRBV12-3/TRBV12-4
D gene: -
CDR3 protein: CASRTDSVSSYYF

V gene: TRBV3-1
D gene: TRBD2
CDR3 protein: CASSQSSGMRNEQYF

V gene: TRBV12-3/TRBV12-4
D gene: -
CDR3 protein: CASSLTGIEVGTGELFF

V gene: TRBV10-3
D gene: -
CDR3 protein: CAISRRGGDYGYTF

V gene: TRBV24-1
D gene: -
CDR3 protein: CATSDHQTQYF

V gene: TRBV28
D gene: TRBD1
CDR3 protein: CASRTGTGNTIYF

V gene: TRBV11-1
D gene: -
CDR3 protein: CASSAATTNTEAFF

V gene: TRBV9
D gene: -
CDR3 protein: CASSPGLGGYNEQFF

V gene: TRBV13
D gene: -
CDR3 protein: CASSPSTAWRDGYTF

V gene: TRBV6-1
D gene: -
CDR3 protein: CASSELRDRRHEQYF

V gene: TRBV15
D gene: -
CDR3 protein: CATSRDVGEKLFF

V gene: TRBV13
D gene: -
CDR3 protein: CASSDALRVNEQFF

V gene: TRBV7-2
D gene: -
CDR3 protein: CASSERHGSYEQYF

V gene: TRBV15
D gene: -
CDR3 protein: CATSRGGQYPGEQYF

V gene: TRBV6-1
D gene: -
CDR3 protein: CASRDIYMETQYF

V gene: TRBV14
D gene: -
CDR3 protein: CASSQLQGGRTGELFF

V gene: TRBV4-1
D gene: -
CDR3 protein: CASSSGRWNMNTEAFF

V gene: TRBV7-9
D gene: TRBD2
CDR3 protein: CASSKAGKRQNTGELFF

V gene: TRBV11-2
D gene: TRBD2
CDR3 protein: CASRAGGPGNEQFF

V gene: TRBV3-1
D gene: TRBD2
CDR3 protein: CAAGGINEQFF

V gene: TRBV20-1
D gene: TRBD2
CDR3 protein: CSARSSGGYNEQFF